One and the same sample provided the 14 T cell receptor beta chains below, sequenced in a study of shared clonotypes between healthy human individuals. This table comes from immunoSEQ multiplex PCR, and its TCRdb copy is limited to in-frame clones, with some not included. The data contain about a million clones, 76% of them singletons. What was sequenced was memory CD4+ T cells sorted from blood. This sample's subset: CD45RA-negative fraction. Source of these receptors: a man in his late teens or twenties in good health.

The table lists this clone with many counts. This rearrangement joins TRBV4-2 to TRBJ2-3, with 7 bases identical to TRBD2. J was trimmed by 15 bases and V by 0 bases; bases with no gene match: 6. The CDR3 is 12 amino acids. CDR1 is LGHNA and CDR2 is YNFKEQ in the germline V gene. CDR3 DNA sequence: TGTGCCAGCAGCCAAGAAGGGACTACGTGTTATTTT. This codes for CASSQEGTTCYF.

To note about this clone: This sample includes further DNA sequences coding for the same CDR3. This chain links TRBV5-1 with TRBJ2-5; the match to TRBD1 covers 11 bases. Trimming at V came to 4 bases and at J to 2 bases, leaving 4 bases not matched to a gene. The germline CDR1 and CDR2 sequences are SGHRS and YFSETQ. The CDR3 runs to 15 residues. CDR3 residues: CASSKGQGGQETQYF. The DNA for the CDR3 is TGCGCCAGCAGCAAGGGACAGGGGGGGCAAGAGACCCAGTACTTC.

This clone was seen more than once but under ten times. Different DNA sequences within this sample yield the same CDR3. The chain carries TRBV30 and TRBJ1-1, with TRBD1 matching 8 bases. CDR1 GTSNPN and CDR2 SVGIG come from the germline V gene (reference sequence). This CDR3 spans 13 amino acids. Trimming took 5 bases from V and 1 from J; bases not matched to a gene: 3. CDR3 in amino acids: CAWRGTGNTEAFF. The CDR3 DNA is TGTGCCTGGCGGGGGACAGGGAACACTGAAGCTTTCTTT.

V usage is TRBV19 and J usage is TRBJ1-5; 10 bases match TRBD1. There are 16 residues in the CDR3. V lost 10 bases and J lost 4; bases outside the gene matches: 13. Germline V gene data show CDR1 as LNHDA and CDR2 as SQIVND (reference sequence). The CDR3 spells CATKGDPGQGNQPQHF. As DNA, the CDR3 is TGTGCCACCAAAGGGGACCCGGGACAGGGGAATCAGCCCCAGCATTTT.

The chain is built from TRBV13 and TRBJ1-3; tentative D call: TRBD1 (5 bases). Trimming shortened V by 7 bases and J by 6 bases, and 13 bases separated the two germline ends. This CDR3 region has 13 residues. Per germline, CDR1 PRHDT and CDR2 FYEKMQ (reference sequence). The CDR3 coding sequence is TGTGCCAGCATAACTCGGGGGTTAAACACCATATATTTT. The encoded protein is CASITRGLNTIYF.

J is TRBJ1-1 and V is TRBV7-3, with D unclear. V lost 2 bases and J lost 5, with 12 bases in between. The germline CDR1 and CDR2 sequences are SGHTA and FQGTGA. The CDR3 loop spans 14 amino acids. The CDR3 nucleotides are TGTGCCAGCAGCTTAGGGCAGTCTGGGACTGAAGCTTTCTTT. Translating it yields CASSLGQSGTEAFF.

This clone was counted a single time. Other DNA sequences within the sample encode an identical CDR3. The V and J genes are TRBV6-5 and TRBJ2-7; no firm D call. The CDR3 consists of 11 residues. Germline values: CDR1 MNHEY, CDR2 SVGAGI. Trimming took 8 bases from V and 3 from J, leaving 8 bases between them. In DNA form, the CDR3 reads TGTGCCAGCTCCCGCGGCTACGAGCAGTACTTC. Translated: CASSRGYEQYF.

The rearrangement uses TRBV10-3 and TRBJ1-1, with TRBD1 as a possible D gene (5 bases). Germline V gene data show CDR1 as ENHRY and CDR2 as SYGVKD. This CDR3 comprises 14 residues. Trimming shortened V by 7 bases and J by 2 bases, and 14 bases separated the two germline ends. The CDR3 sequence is CAITSGILNTEAFF. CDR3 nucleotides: TGTGCCATCACTTCAGGGATCCTTAACACTGAAGCTTTCTTT.

CDR3 sequence: CASSTRGGSAAGELFF. The DNA for the CDR3 is TGTGCCAGCAGCACTCGGGGAGGGTCGGCGGCCGGGGAGCTGTTTTTT. This chain joins TRBV7-2 and TRBJ2-2; TRBD2 aligns across 7 bases. This CDR3 has 16 amino acids. Germline loops: CDR1 SGHTA, CDR2 FQGNSA. Losses at the gene ends were 5 bases for V and 6 bases for J; bases not matched to a gene: 12. Full variable domain (outside the CDR3, taken from reference TRBV7-2 and TRBJ2-2): GAGVSQSPSNKVTEKGKDVELRCDPISGHTALYWYRQSLGQGLEFLIYFQGNSAPDKSGLPSDRFSAERTGGSVSTLTIQRTQQEDSAVYLCASSTRGGSAAGELFFGEGSRLTVL.

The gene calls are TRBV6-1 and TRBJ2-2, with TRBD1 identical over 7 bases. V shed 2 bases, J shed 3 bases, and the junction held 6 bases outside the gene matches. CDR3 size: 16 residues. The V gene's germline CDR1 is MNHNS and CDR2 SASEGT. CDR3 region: CASSETDRSYTGELFF. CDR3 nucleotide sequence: TGTGCCAGCAGTGAAACGGACAGGAGCTACACCGGGGAGCTGTTTTTT.

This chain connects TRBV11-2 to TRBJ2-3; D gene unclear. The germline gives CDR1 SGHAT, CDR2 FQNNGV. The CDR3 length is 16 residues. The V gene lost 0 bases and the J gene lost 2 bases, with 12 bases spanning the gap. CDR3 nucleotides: TGTGCCAGCAGCTTAGATCTTATAACTGCCACAGATACGCAGTATTTT. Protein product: CASSLDLITATDTQYF.

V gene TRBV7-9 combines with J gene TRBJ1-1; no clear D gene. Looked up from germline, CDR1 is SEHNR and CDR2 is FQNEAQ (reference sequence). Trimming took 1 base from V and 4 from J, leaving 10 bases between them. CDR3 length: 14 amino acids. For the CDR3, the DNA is TGTGCCAGCAGCTTAGGAGGAGGGTTCACTGAAGCTTTCTTT. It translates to CASSLGGGFTEAFF.

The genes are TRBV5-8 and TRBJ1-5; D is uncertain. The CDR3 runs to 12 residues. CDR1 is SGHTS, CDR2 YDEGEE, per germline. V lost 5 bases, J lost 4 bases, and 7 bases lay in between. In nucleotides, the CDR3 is TGTGCCAGCAGGGAAGGGAATCAGCCCCAGCATTTT. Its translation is CASREGNQPQHF.

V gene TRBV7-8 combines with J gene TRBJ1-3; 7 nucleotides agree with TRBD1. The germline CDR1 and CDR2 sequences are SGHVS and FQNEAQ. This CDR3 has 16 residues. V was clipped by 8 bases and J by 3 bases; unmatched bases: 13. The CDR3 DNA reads TGTGCCAGCGCCCGGGACAGATTACCTAGTGGAAACACCATATATTTT. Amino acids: CASARDRLPSGNTIYF.